This note documents a single T cell receptor (beta chain) sequence. The data stem from a study of cytomegalovirus exposure and HLA in healthy donors. The ends lost 1 base at V and 6 bases at J; junction bases unmatched: 10. This CDR3 has 17 residues. Germline lookup yields CDR1 MGHRA and CDR2 YSYEKL. Amplification used 60 Vbeta primers and 13 Jbeta primers. Using immunoSEQ multiplex PCR, the repertoire was profiled, and TCRdb retains in-frame clones only, with some absent. The sample records 25,000 to 40,000 clones, about 65% being singletons. The V gene is TRBV4-1, the J gene TRBJ2-3; the match to TRBD2 covers 10 bases. Sequenced input: PBMCs. This TCR came from a man in his forties or fifties in good health and CMV-seropositive. CDR3 in amino acids: CASSQVWLAGGEDTQYF. The CDR3 region has the DNA TGCGCCAGCAGCCAAGTTTGGTTAGCGGGAGGTGAGGATACGCAGTATTTT.